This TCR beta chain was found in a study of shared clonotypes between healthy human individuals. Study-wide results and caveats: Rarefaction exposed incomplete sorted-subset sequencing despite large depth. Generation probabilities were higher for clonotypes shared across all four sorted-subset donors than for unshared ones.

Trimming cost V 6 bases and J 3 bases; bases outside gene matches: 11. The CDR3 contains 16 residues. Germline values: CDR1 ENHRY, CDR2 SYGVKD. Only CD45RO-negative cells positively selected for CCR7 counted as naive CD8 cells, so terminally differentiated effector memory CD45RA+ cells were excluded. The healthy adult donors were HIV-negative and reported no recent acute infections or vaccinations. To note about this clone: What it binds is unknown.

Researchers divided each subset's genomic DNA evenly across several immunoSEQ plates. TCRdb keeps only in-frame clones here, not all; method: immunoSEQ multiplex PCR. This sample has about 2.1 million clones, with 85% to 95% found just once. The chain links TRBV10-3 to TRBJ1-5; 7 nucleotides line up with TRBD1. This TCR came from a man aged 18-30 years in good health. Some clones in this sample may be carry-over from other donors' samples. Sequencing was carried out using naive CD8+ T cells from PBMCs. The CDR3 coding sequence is TGTGCCATCAGCCCCGCTCCGACAGGGCCCAATCAGCCCCAGCATTTT. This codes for CAISPAPTGPNQPQHF.